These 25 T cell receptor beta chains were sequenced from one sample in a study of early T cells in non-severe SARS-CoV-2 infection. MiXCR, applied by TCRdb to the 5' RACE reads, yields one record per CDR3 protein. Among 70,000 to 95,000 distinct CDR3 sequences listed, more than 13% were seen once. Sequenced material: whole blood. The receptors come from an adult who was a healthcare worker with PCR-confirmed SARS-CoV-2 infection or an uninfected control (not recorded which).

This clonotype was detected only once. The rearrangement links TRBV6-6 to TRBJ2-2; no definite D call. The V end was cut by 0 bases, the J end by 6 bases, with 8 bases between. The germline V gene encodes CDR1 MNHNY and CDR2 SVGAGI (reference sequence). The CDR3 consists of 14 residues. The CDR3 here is CASSYSGAAGELFF. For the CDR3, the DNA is TGTGCCAGCAGTTACTCCGGTGCCGCCGGGGAGCTGTTTTTT.

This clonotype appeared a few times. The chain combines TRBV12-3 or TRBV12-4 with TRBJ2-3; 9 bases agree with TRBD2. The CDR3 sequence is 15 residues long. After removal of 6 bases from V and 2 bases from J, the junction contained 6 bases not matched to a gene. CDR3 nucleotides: TGTGCCAGCAGGCAGGGGACTAGCCCCACAGATACGCAGTATTTT. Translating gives CASRQGTSPTDTQYF.

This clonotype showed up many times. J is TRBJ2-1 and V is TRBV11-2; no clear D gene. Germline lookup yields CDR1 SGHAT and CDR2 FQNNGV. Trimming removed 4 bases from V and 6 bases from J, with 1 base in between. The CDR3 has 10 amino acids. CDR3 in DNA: TGTGCCAGCAGCTCCAATGAGCAGTTCTTC. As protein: CASSSNEQFF.

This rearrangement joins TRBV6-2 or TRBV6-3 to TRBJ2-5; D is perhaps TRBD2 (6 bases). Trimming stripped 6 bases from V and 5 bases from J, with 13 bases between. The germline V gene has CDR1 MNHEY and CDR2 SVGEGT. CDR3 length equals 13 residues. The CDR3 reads CASRTRDFETQYF. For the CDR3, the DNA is TGTGCCAGCAGAACCAGGGACTTCGAGACCCAGTACTTC.

In nucleotides, the CDR3 is TGTGCCAGCAGCTTAGAAGTGAGAAACACCATATATTTT. Its protein is CASSLEVRNTIYF. This sequence joins TRBV11-2 and TRBJ1-3; no definite D call. CDR3 length: 13 amino acids. Trimming pared 0 bases from V and 5 bases from J, leaving 5 bases between. The germline V gene encodes CDR1 SGHAT and CDR2 FQNNGV.

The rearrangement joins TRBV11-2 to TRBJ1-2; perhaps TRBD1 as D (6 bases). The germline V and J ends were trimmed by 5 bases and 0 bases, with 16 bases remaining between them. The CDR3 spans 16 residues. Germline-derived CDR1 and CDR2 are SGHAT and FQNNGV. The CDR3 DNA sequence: TGTGCCAGCAGCCCTCAAGGACAGTCCCCTAACTATGGCTACACCTTC. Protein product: CASSPQGQSPNYGYTF.

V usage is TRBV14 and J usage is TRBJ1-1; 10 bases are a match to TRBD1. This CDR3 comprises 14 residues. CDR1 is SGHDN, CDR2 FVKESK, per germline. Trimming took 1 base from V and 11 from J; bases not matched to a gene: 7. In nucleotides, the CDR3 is TGTGCCAGCAGCCAAGGGACAGGGGGAATTCAGGCTTTCTTT. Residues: CASSQGTGGIQAFF.

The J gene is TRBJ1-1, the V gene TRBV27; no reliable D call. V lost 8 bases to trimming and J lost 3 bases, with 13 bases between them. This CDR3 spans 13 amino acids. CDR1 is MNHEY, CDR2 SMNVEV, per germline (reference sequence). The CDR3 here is CASHRARDTEAFF. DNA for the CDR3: TGTGCCAGCCACCGGGCAAGGGACACTGAAGCTTTCTTT.

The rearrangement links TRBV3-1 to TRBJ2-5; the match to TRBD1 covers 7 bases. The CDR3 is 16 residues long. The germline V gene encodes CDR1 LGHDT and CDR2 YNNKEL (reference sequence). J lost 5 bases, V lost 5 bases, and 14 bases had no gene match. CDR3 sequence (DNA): TGTGCCAGCAGCGAGGCGAGACAGGGAAATCGGGAGACCCAGTACTTC. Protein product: CASSEARQGNRETQYF.

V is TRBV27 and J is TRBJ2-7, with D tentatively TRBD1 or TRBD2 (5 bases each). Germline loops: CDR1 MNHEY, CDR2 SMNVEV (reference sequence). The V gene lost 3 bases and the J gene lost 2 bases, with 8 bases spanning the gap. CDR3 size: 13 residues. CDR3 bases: TGTGCCAGCAGTTTTCGGGGCACCTACGAGCAGTACTTC. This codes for CASSFRGTYEQYF.

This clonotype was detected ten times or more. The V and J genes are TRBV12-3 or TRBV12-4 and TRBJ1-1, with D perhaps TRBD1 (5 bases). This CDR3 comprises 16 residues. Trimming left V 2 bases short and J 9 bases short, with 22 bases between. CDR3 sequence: CASSLFGGQKGPQAFF. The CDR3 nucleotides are TGTGCCAGCAGTTTATTTGGTGGACAAAAAGGGCCACAAGCTTTCTTT.

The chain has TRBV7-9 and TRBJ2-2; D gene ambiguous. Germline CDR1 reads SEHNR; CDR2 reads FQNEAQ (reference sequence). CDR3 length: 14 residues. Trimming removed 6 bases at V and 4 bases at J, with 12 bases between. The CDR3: CASSSPARTGELFF. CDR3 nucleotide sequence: TGTGCCAGCAGTTCCCCCGCTCGCACCGGGGAGCTGTTTTTT. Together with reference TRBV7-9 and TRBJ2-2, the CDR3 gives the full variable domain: DTGVSQNPRHKITKRGQNVTFRCDPISEHNRLYWYRQTLGQGPEFLTYFQNEAQLEKSRLLSDRFSAERPKGSFSTLEIQRTEQGDSAMYLCASSSPARTGELFFGEGSRLTVL.

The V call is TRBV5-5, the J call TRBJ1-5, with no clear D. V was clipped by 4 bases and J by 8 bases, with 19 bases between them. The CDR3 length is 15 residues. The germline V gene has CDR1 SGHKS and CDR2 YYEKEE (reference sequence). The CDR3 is CASSPILDAGKPQHF. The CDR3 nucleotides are TGTGCCAGCAGCCCAATCCTCGACGCGGGGAAGCCCCAGCATTTT.

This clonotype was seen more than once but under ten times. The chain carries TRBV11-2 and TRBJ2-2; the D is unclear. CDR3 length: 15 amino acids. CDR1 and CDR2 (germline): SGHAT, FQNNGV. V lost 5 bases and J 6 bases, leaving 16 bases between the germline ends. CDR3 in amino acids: CASSARHWVAGELFF. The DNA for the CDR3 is TGTGCCAGCAGCGCCCGACATTGGGTCGCCGGGGAGCTGTTTTTT. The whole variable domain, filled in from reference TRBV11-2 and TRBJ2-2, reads EAGVAQSPRYKIIEKRQSVAFWCNPISGHATLYWYQQILGQGPKLLIQFQNNGVVDDSQLPKDRFSAERLKGVDSTLKIQPAKLEDSAVYLCASSARHWVAGELFFGEGSRLTVL.

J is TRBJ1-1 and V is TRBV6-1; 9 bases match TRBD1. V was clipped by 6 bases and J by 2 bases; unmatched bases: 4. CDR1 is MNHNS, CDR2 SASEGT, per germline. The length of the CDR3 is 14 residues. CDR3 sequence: CASRQGALNTEAFF. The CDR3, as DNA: TGTGCCAGCAGACAGGGGGCCCTCAACACTGAAGCTTTCTTT.

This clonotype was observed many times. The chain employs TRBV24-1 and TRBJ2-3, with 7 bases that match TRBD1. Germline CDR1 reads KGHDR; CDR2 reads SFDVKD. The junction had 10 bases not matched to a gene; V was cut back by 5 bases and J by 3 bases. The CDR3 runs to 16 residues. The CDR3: CATSVNRGKGTDTQYF. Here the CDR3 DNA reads TGTGCCACCAGTGTCAACAGGGGAAAGGGGACAGATACGCAGTATTTT.

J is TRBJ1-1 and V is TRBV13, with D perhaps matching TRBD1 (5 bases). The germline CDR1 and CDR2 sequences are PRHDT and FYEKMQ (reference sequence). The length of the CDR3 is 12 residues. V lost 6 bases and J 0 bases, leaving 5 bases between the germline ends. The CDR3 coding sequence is TGTGCCAGCAGGGGGCTGAACACTGAAGCTTTCTTT. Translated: CASRGLNTEAFF.

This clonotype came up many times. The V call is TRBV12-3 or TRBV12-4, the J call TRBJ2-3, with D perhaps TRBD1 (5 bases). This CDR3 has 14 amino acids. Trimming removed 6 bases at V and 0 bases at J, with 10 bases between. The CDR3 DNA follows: TGTGCCAGCAGGGACATTACTAGCACAGATACGCAGTATTTT. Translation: CASRDITSTDTQYF.

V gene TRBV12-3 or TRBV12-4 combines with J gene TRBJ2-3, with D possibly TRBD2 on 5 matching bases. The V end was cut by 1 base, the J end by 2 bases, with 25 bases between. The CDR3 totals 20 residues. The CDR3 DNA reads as TGTGCCAGCAGTTTAGATGCTTTGGTTAGTAGGATACGGGACACAGATACGCAGTATTTT. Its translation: CASSLDALVSRIRDTDTQYF.

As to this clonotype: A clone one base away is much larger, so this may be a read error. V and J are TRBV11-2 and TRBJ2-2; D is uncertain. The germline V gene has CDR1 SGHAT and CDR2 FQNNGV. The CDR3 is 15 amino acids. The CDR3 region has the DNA TGTGCCGGCAGCTTCTTGGGATTGGGCACCGGGGAGCTGTTTTTT. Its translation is CAGSFLGLGTGELFF. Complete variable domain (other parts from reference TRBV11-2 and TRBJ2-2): EAGVAQSPRYKIIEKRQSVAFWCNPISGHATLYWYQQILGQGPKLLIQFQNNGVVDDSQLPKDRFSAERLKGVDSTLKIQPAKLEDSAVYLCAGSFLGLGTGELFFGEGSRLTVL.

The CDR3 protein is CASSLLPQGAYNEQFF. The DNA for the CDR3 is TGTGCCAGCAGTTTACTCCCGCAGGGGGCCTACAATGAGCAGTTCTTC. The chain joins TRBV12-3 or TRBV12-4 to TRBJ2-1, with 7 bases identical to TRBD1. CDR3 length: 16 amino acids. V gave up 2 bases and J gave up 2 bases; unmatched junction bases: 6.

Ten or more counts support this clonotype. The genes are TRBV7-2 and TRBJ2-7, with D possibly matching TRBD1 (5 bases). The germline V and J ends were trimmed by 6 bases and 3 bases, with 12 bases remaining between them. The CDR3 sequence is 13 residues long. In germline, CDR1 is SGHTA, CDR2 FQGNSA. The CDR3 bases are TGTGCCAGCAGGACAGCCGCTCACTACGAGCAGTACTTC. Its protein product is CASRTAAHYEQYF.

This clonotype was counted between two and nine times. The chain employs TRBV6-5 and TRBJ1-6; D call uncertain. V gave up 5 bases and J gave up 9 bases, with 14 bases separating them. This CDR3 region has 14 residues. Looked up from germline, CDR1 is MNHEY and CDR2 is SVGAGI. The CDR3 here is CASSTAGKGSPLHF. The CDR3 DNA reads TGTGCCAGCAGTACGGCTGGTAAGGGTTCACCCCTCCACTTT.

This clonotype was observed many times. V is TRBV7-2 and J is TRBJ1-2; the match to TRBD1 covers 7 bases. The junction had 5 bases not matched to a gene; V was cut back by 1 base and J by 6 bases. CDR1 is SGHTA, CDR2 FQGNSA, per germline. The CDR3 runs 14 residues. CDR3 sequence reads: CASSLGPGTDGYTF. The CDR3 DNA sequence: TGTGCCAGCAGCTTAGGGCCCGGGACAGATGGCTACACCTTC.

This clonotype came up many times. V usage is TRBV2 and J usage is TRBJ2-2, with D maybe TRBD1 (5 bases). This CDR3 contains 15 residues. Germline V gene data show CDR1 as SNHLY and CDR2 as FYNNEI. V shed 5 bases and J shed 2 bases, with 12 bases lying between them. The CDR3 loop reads CASSMDTPNTGELFF. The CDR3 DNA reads TGTGCCAGCAGTATGGACACCCCAAACACCGGGGAGCTGTTTTTT.